These T cell receptor beta chains were read from a single sample in a study of T cells expressing NK-cell markers. TCRdb reprocessed the 5' RACE reads; each CDR3 protein has one entry and no DNA is given. This sample's table reports 160,000 or so distinct CDR3 sequences. Source material: blood T cells: a sorted CD56 or NKG2C T cell subset, CD4+ or CD8+ T cells, or bulk PBMC T cells (not recorded which). All receptors come from a woman between 18 and 69 years old in good health. Both conserved end residues are part of each CDR3.

v_call,j_call,cdr3_aa
TRBV5-6,TRBJ2-5,CASSLPGLAGGKTQYF
TRBV20-1,TRBJ1-4,CSAPSNEKLFF
TRBV3-1,TRBJ2-3,CASSQGRTSGAYADTQYF
TRBV6-1,TRBJ1-5,CASEETANQPQHF
TRBV5-1,TRBJ1-3,CASSFSGNTIYF
TRBV5-6,TRBJ1-2,CASSPEDRDSSGYTF
TRBV3-1,TRBJ1-1,CASSQMGNTEAFF
TRBV5-1,TRBJ2-1,CASSLDGFAPSRNEQFF
TRBV2,TRBJ2-2,CATARGTSNTGELFF
TRBV5-1,TRBJ2-2,CASSFGTGRPGELFF
TRBV7-3,TRBJ2-1,CASSSTTKVSYNEQFF
TRBV9,TRBJ1-6,CASSVVGSPLHF
TRBV5-1,TRBJ1-3,CASSLAPLRSGNTIYF
TRBV6-5,TRBJ2-2,CASSYLARNTGELFF
TRBV12-3/TRBV12-4,TRBJ2-4,CASSLGNIQYF
TRBV5-1,TRBJ1-2,CASSLGTGLRGYTF
TRBV7-3,TRBJ2-2,CASSSRTSGSSGELFF
TRBV20-1,TRBJ2-7,CSASTPLNEQYF
TRBV20-1,TRBJ2-1,CSAQSGTGGHEQFF
TRBV2,TRBJ2-3,CASSEFYGGKYF
TRBV5-1,TRBJ2-2,CASSSSGGIGGELFF
TRBV20-1,TRBJ1-2,CSARPYWGETLANYGYTF
TRBV27,TRBJ2-2,CASSLRITGELFF
TRBV5-1,TRBJ2-2,CASSNGQGPLTGELFF
TRBV7-3,TRBJ2-5,CASSSTVRETQYF
TRBV5-5,TRBJ2-7,CASSVGQGFFYEQYF
TRBV20-1,TRBJ1-5,CSATQDGGTRTQHF
TRBV7-6,TRBJ2-7,CASSLPGGGRAYEQYF
TRBV7-8,TRBJ2-7,CASSARVQGAYEQYF
TRBV7-9,TRBJ1-2,CASSLQEINYGYTF
TRBV7-9,TRBJ2-1,CASSLAGLVGYNEQFF
TRBV4-1,TRBJ2-7,CASSRALGYEQYF
TRBV19,TRBJ2-7,CASSIPTGKVYEQYF
TRBV20-1,TRBJ1-2,CSAARDGGLGYTF
TRBV9,TRBJ2-3,CASSVLREGWADTQYF
TRBV9,TRBJ2-3,CASSLTAGYSTDTQYF
TRBV28,TRBJ1-2,CASSGRPTNYGYTF
TRBV7-8,TRBJ2-3,CASSPGLEVDTQYF
TRBV4-1,TRBJ2-3,CASSQEGLAPDTQYF
TRBV11-2,TRBJ2-1,CASTDYVYNEQFF
TRBV28,TRBJ2-1,CASSPLLAAQFF
TRBV6-1,TRBJ2-7,CAVMASVSYEQYF
TRBV20-1,TRBJ2-5,CSATTPLGGGTQETQYF
TRBV20-1,TRBJ2-1,CSAIDRAKSSYNEQFF
TRBV7-6,TRBJ2-4,CASSRKGAKNIQYF
TRBV6-5,TRBJ2-2,CASSSRRAGGELFF
TRBV20-1,TRBJ2-1,CSALAASGHNEQFF
TRBV4-1,TRBJ2-2,CASSQEGTGTGGIPGELFF
TRBV7-3,TRBJ2-5,CASSPSGLGETQYF
TRBV4-1,TRBJ1-2,CASSLRDRDNYGYTF
TRBV20-1,TRBJ2-2,CRGGLAGGELFF
TRBV12-3/TRBV12-4,TRBJ2-3,CASSHGQGVGDTQYF